This T cell receptor beta chain was sequenced for a study of cytomegalovirus exposure and HLA in healthy donors. Some clones are missing from TCRdb's copy, which holds only in-frame ones; the method was immunoSEQ multiplex PCR. Of approximately 280,000 clones listed, 86% are singletons. Losses at the gene ends were 4 bases for V and 2 bases for J; bases not matched to a gene: 5. Germline V gives CDR1 MNHEY, CDR2 SMNVEV (reference sequence). The CDR3 has 14 amino acids. V gene TRBV27 combines with J gene TRBJ2-7, with TRBD2 matching over 7 bases. The sequence was collected from a woman aged 18 to 35 in good health and CMV-seronegative. The specimen was PBMCs. The CDR3 nucleotides are TGTGCCAGCAGTTCCGCGGGGGAGGCCTACGAGCAGTACTTC. This encodes CASSSAGEAYEQYF.